These 13 T cell receptor beta chains were sequenced from one sample in a study of shared clonotypes between healthy human individuals. TCRdb's table, derived via immunoSEQ multiplex PCR, lists solely in-frame clones and lacks some. Of roughly 510,000 clones listed, roughly 85% are singletons. Material: PBMCs. Receptors were obtained from a woman in her forties in good health. Some clones in this sample may be carry-over from other donors' samples.

This chain joins TRBV6-4 and TRBJ2-3, with D possibly matching TRBD2 (6 bases). V was shortened by 3 bases and J by 5 bases, with 12 bases between the two germline ends. In germline, CDR1 is MRHNA, CDR2 SNTAGT. CDR3 size: 14 residues. The CDR3 DNA sequence: TGTGCCAGCAGTGAAAAAGGGGAGGTAGATACGCAGTATTTT. It yields the protein CASSEKGEVDTQYF.

This rearrangement joins TRBV29-1 to TRBJ2-4; maybe TRBD2 (6 bases). Germline-derived CDR1 and CDR2 are SQVTM and ANQGSEA. The CDR3 runs to 14 residues. Trimming left V 5 bases short and J 1 base short, with 12 bases between. CDR3 DNA sequence: TGCAGCGTTACCATTGGGGGGGCCAAAAACATTCAGTACTTC. Translating it yields CSVTIGGAKNIQYF.

This chain links TRBV5-6 with TRBJ2-7; TRBD1 aligns across 7 bases. The length of the CDR3 is 14 residues. Germline CDR1 and CDR2: SGHDT and YYEEEE. Losses at the gene ends were 4 bases for V and 1 base for J; bases not matched to a gene: 5. As DNA, the CDR3 is TGTGCCAGCAGCAACAGGGGCGCATCCTACGAGCAGTACTTC. It translates to CASSNRGASYEQYF. Based on the CDR3 plus reference TRBV5-6 and TRBJ2-7, the full variable domain is DAGVTQSPTHLIKTRGQQVTLRCSPKSGHDTVSWYQQALGQGPQFIFQYYEEEERQRGNFPDRFSGHQFPNYSSELNVNALLLGDSALYLCASSNRGASYEQYFGPGTRLTVT.

A remark on this clone: This same CDR3 is encoded by further DNA sequences in the sample. J is TRBJ2-3 and V is TRBV20-1; D is unclear. Trimming left V 5 bases short and J 3 bases short, with 6 bases between. This CDR3 has 11 amino acids. Germline V CDR1 and CDR2: DFQATT, SNEGSKA (reference sequence). This CDR3 is CSAGRTDTQYF. In nucleotides, the CDR3 is TGCAGTGCTGGAAGGACAGATACGCAGTATTTT.

The chain uses TRBV12-5 and TRBJ2-2; 11 bases align to TRBD2. This CDR3 comprises 16 residues. V was pared by 3 bases and J by 5 bases, with 5 bases of the junction left unmatched. The germline CDR1 and CDR2 sequences are LGHNT and FRNRAP. The CDR3 DNA follows: TGTGCTAGTGGTTTTCGACTAGCGGGAAGGACCGGGGAGCTGTTTTTT. The encoded protein is CASGFRLAGRTGELFF.

The chain is built from TRBV7-6 and TRBJ2-7, with D uncertain. CDR3 size: 13 residues. Germline CDR1 SGHVS, CDR2 FNYEAQ. Trimming took off 2 bases at V and 6 bases at J, with 11 bases between the two ends. The CDR3 region has the DNA TGTGCCAGCAGCTTATTAAGGTTCGGCGAGCAGTACTTC. Translated, it gives CASSLLRFGEQYF.

Note on this clone: This may come from a read error, since a much larger clone is one base off. The rearrangement joins TRBV2 to TRBJ2-3, with D unresolved. Deletions cut 6 bases from V and 4 bases from J, with 8 bases between. The germline V gene has CDR1 SNHLY and CDR2 FYNNEI. This CDR3 has 12 amino acids. The CDR3 protein is CASRGQADTQYF. CDR3 nucleotides: TGTGCCAGCAGGGGCCAGGCAGATACGCAGTATTTT.

V gene TRBV29-1 combines with J gene TRBJ2-3, with 16 bases that match TRBD2. V shed 6 bases and J 1 base; nucleotides not matched to a gene: 1. The CDR3 has 15 amino acids. Germline CDR1 SQVTM, CDR2 ANQGSEA. CDR3 region: CSVGTSGRGTDTQYF. The CDR3 bases are TGCAGCGTGGGGACTAGCGGGAGGGGCACAGATACGCAGTATTTT.

This chain uses TRBV15 with TRBJ2-2; D is unclear. With 7 bases removed from V and 8 bases from J, the gap between germline ends came to 17 bases. Germline CDR1 LNHNV, CDR2 YYDKDF (reference sequence). The CDR3 has 14 residues. CDR3 protein: CATIPGPVRGELFF. The DNA for the CDR3 is TGTGCCACCATCCCGGGCCCAGTACGGGGGGAGCTGTTTTTT.

The chain has TRBV19 and TRBJ2-1; TRBD2 matches at 10 bases. V dropped 4 bases and J dropped 10; count of bases not matched to a gene: 7. The germline V gene encodes CDR1 LNHDA and CDR2 SQIVND (reference sequence). The CDR3 spans 14 residues. This chain's CDR3 is CASSRRLAGDEQFF. CDR3 nucleotide sequence: TGTGCCAGTAGTAGGCGACTAGCGGGTGACGAGCAGTTCTTC.

This clone was seen repeatedly, ten times or more. This chain links TRBV18 with TRBJ1-5; D possibly corresponds to TRBD1 (5 bases). The length of the CDR3 is 15 residues. Trimming took off 9 bases at V and 3 bases at J, with 18 bases between the two ends. Germline V gives CDR1 KGHSH, CDR2 LQKENI. CDR3: CASSTGTVDNQPQHF. In DNA form, the CDR3 reads TGTGCCAGTTCTACGGGGACGGTAGACAATCAGCCCCAGCATTTT.

The CDR3 DNA follows: TGTGCCAGTAGTGCCAGGGGGGCCAGACAGGGTAGGACCACTGAAGCTTTCTTT. Translated: CASSARGARQGRTTEAFF. This sequence joins TRBV19 and TRBJ1-1; 7 nucleotides agree with TRBD1. Germline V lookup: CDR1 LNHDA, CDR2 SQIVND (reference sequence). The CDR3 runs to 18 residues. With V trimmed by 5 bases and J by 4 bases, 19 bases remained unmatched.

This chain connects TRBV4-3 to TRBJ2-6; 8 positions match TRBD1. The CDR3 totals 19 residues. Trimming cost V 0 bases and J 0 bases; bases outside gene matches: 7. Germline CDR1 and CDR2: LGHNA and YSLEER. Written as DNA, the CDR3 is TGCGCCAGCAGCCAAGATCATCAGGGGGCTGCCTCTGGGGCCAACGTCCTGACTTTC. It encodes CASSQDHQGAASGANVLTF.